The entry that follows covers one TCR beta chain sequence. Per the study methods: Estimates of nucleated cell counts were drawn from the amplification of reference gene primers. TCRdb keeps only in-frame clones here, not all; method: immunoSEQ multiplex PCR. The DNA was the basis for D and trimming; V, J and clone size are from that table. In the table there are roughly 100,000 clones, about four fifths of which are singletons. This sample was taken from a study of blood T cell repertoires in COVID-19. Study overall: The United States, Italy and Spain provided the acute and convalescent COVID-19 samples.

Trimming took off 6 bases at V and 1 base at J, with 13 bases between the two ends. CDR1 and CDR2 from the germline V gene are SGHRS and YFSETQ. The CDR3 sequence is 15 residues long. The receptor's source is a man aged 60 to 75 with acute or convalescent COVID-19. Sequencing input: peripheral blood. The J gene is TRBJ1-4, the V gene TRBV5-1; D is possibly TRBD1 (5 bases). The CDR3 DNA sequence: TGCGCCAGCATGGAGGGGTCCGGAACTAATGAAAAACTGTTTTTT. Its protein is CASMEGSGTNEKLFF.